This T cell receptor (beta chain) is drawn from a study of blood T cell repertoires in COVID-19. Turning to the study itself: Both acute and convalescent COVID-19 samples were obtained from the United States, Italy and Spain.

Generated by immunoSEQ multiplex PCR, the TCRdb table keeps only in-frame clones and is missing some. This sample has 97,000 or so clones; roughly 82% occur once, and the top ten carry roughly 4.4%. This clone was seen once. The length of the CDR3 is 11 residues. Germline V lookup: CDR1 SGHTA, CDR2 FQGNSA. Trimming shortened V by 2 bases and J by 8 bases, and 4 bases separated the two germline ends. This clonotype was obtained from a human donor in a cohort sampled during active COVID-19. V is TRBV7-2 and J is TRBJ2-1, with D unresolved. The sequenced material came from peripheral blood. In nucleotides, the CDR3 is TGTGCCAGCAGCTTAATAGATGAGCAGTTCTTC. Protein: CASSLIDEQFF. The variable domain in full, completed from reference TRBV7-2 and TRBJ2-1, reads GAGVSQSPSNKVTEKGKDVELRCDPISGHTALYWYRQSLGQGLEFLIYFQGNSAPDKSGLPSDRFSAERTGGSVSTLTIQRTQQEDSAVYLCASSLIDEQFFGPGTRLTVL.